The clone carrying this T cell receptor beta chain was counted between two and nine times. CDR1 MDHEN and CDR2 SYDVKM come from the germline V gene. V dropped 6 bases and J dropped 2; count of bases not matched to a gene: 10. CDR3 length: 16 amino acids. Assay: immunoSEQ multiplex PCR; the TCRdb copy retains only in-frame clones and omits some. The sample includes around 6,000 clones, approximately 16% of them seen just once. The sample originates from a study of T cells in localized non-small cell lung cancer. V is TRBV28 and J is TRBJ1-3; TRBD1 aligns across 7 bases. The input for sequencing was normal lung tissue next to the tumor, taken before any cancer treatment. This TCR was sampled from a male donor at least 60 years old with stage II squamous cell lung carcinoma. The CDR3: CASRSETGTPGNTIYF. The CDR3 DNA reads as TGTGCCAGCAGGTCGGAGACAGGGACCCCTGGAAACACCATATATTTT.